This T cell receptor beta chain was documented in a study of shared clonotypes between healthy human individuals. Measured with immunoSEQ multiplex PCR; TCRdb has only the in-frame clones, and not every one. The sample lists over 2 million clones, approximately 94% occurring once. CD45RO negativity and positive selection for CCR7 defined naive CD8 cells, a population that excluded terminally differentiated effector memory CD45RA+ cells. Germline V lookup: CDR1 SQVTM, CDR2 ANQGSEA. The V and J ends lost 1 base and 2 bases, in that order; junction bases with no gene match: 9. This CDR3 has 16 amino acids.

The V gene is TRBV29-1, the J gene TRBJ2-7, with TRBD1 matching 9 bases. This sequence was found in a man between 18 and 35 years old in good health. Sequenced input: naive CD8+ T cells sorted from blood. The CDR3 reads CSVEASRTGETYEQYF. CDR3 coding DNA: TGCAGCGTTGAAGCCTCCCGGACAGGGGAAACCTACGAGCAGTACTTC.